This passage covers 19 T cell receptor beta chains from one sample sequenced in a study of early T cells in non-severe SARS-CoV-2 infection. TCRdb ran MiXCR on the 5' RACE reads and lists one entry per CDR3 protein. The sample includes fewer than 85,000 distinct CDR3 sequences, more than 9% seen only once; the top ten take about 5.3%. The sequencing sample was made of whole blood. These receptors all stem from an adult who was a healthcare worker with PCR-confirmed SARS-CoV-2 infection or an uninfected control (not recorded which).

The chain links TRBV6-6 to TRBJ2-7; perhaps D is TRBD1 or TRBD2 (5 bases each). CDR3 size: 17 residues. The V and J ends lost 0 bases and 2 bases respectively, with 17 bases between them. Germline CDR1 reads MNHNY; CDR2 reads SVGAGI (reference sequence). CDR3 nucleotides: TGTGCCAGCAGTTACTCGAGCCGGGGCCCTCCTACCTACGAGCAGTACTTC. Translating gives CASSYSSRGPPTYEQYF.

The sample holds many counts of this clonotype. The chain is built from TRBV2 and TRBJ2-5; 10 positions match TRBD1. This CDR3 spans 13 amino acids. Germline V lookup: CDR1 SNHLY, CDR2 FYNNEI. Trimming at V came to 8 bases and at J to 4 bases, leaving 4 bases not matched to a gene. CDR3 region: CASQDRGGETQYF. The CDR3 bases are TGTGCCAGCCAGGACAGGGGGGGAGAGACCCAGTACTTC. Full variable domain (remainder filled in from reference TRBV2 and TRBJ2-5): EPEVTQTPSHQVTQMGQEVILRCVPISNHLYFYWYRQILGQKVEFLVSFYNNEISEKSEIFDDQFSVERPDGSNFTLKIRSTKLEDSAMYFCASQDRGGETQYFGPGTRLLVL.

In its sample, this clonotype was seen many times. The CDR3, as DNA: TGTGCCAGCAGTGTCCAGGGACTAGCGGGAGTTACGGATACGCAGTATTTT. Protein product: CASSVQGLAGVTDTQYF. The rearrangement uses TRBV28 and TRBJ2-3, with 14 bases identical to TRBD2. Per germline, CDR1 MDHEN and CDR2 SYDVKM. J lost 6 bases, V lost 5 bases, and 10 bases had no gene match. CDR3 size: 17 residues.

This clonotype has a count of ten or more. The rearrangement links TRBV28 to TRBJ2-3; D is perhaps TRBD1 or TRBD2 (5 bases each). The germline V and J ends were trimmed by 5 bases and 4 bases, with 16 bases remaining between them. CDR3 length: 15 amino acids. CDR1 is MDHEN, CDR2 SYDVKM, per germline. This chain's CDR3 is CASSRAARGADTQYF. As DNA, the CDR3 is TGTGCCAGCAGTCGTGCCGCTCGGGGCGCAGATACGCAGTATTTT.

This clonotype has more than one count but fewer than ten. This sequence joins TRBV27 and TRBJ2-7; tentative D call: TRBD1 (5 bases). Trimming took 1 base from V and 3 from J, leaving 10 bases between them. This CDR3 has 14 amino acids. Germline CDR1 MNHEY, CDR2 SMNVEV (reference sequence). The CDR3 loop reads CASSLLGRVYEQYF. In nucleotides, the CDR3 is TGTGCCAGCAGTTTATTGGGCAGGGTCTACGAGCAGTACTTC.

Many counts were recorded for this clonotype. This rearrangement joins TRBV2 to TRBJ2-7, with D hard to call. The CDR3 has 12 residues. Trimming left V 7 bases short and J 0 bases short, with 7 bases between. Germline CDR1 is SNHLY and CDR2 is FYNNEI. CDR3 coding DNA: TGTGCCAGCACACCTGGCTCCTACGAGCAGTACTTC. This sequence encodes CASTPGSYEQYF.

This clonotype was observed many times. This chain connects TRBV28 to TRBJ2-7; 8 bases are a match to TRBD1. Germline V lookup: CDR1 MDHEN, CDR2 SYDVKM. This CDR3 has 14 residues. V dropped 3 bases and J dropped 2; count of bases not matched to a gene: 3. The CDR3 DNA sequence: TGTGCCAGCAGTTTGACAGGGGACACCTACGAGCAGTACTTC. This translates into CASSLTGDTYEQYF.

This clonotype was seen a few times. In DNA form, the CDR3 reads TGTGCCAGCAGTCCGGGACTAGCGGCTAATGAGCAGTTCTTC. Protein sequence: CASSPGLAANEQFF. The chain recombines TRBV12-3 or TRBV12-4 with TRBJ2-1, with 11 bases lining up with TRBD2. V dropped 5 bases and J dropped 7; count of bases not matched to a gene: 4. The CDR3 is 14 residues long.

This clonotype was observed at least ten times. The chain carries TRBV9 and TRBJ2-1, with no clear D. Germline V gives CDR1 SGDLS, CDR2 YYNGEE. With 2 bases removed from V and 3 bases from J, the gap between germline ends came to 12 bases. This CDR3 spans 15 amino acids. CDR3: CASSVGGPGYNEQFF. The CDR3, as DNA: TGTGCCAGCAGCGTTGGTGGGCCAGGCTACAATGAGCAGTTCTTC. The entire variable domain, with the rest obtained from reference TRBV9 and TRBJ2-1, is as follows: DSGVTQTPKHLITATGQRVTLRCSPRSGDLSVYWYQQSLDQGLQFLIQYYNGEERAKGNILERFSAQQFPDLHSELNLSSLELGDSALYFCASSVGGPGYNEQFFGPGTRLTVL.

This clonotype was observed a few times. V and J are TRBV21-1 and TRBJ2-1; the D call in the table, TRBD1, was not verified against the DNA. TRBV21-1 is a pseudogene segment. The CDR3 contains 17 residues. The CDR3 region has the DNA TGTGCCAGCAGCAAAGGGCGAGCCACCCCCACCGAATTTGAGCAGTTCTTC. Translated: CASSKGRATPTEFEQFF.

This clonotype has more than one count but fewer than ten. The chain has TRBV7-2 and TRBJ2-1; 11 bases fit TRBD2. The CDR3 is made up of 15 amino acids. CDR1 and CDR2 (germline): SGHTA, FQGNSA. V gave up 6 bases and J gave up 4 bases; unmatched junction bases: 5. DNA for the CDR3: TGTGCCAGCAGGAGAATAGCGGGAGGGTACAATGAGCAGTTCTTC. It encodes CASRRIAGGYNEQFF.

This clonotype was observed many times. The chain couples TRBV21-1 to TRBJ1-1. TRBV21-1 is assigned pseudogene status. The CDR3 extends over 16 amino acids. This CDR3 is CASSAQSGRERTEAFF. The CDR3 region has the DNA TGTGCCAGCAGCGCTCAATCAGGGAGGGAAAGGACTGAAGCTTTCTTT.

CDR3 region: CSARVPSPIPYEQYF. In DNA form, the CDR3 reads TGCAGTGCTAGAGTCCCTAGCCCTATTCCCTACGAGCAGTACTTC. The chain couples TRBV20-1 to TRBJ2-7; TRBD2 might be the D (5 bases). CDR1 is DFQATT, CDR2 SNEGSKA, per germline (reference sequence). V was pared by 1 base and J by 2 bases, with 15 bases between. The CDR3 covers 15 residues.

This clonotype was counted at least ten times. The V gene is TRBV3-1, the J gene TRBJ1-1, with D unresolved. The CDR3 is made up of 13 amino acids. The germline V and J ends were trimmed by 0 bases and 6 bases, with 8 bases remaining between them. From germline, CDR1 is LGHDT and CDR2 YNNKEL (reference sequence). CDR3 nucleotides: TGTGCCAGCAGCCAAGATTGGGCAGCTGAAGCTTTCTTT. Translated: CASSQDWAAEAFF. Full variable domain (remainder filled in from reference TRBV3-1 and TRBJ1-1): DTAVSQTPKYLVTQMGNDKSIKCEQNLGHDTMYWYKQDSKKFLKIMFSYNNKELIINETVPNRFSPKSPDKAHLNLHINSLELGDSAVYFCASSQDWAAEAFFGQGTRLTVV.

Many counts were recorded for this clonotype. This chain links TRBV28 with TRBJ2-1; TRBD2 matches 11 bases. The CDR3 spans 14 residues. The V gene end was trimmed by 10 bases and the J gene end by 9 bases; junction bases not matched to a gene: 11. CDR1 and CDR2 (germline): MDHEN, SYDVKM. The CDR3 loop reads CANHTSGRYGEQFF. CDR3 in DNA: TGTGCCAATCATACTAGCGGGAGATACGGTGAGCAGTTCTTC.

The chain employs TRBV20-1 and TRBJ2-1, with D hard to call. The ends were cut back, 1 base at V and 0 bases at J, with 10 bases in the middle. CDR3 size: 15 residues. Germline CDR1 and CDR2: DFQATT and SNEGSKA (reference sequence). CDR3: CSARGIDSSYNEQFF. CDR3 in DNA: TGCAGTGCTAGAGGGATCGATAGCTCCTACAATGAGCAGTTCTTC.

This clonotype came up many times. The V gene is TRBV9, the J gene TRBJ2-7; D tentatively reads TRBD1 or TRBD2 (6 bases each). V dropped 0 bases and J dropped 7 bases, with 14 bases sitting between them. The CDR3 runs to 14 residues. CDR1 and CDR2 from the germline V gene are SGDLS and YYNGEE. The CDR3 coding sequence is TGTGCCAGCAGCGTAGCCGGAGGGGGGCGGGAGCAGTACTTC. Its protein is CASSVAGGGREQYF.

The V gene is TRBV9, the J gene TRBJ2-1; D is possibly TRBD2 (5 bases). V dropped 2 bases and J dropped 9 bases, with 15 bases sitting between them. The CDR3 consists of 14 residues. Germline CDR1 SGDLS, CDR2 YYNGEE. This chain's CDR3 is CASSVRTSIGEQFF. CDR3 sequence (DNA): TGTGCCAGCAGCGTGCGAACTAGTATCGGTGAGCAGTTCTTC.

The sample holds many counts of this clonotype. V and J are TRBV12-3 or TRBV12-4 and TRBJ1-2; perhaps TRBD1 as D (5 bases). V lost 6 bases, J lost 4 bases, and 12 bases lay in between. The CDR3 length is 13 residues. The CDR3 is CASSHDSAYGYTF. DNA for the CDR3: TGTGCCAGCAGCCACGACAGTGCCTATGGCTACACCTTC.